This T cell receptor (beta chain) is drawn from a study of T cells in Graves' hyperthyroidism and ophthalmopathy. Graves' hyperthyroidism was deemed stable given no ophthalmopathy progression within 18 months. Together with thyroid ultrasound, orbital computed tomography, serum thyroxine and TRAb, clinical symptoms were used for diagnoses. This clonotype has ten or more counts. Its target is not known. Germline V gene data show CDR1 as MNHEY and CDR2 as SVGEGT. This CDR3 contains 13 residues. V was shortened by 6 bases and J by 0 bases, with 8 bases between the two germline ends. Researchers amplified the TCR beta CDR3 regions from RNA transcripts. The study used the HTBI primer set for a first-round RT-PCR of the TCR CDR3. MiXCR, run by TCRdb on the multiplex PCR reads, gives a single entry per CDR3 protein. The sample has roughly 420,000 distinct CDR3 sequences, approximately 15% seen once. Findings and caveats of the study: Blood also showed most of the thyroid clonotypes that were expanded above 0.001.

The specimen sequenced was blood. This TCR was sampled from a woman aged 18-30 years with Graves' hyperthyroidism. The chain carries TRBV6-2 or TRBV6-3 and TRBJ1-1; D remains unclear. The CDR3 sequence: CASRYTLNTEAFF. The CDR3 DNA follows: TGTGCCAGCAGGTACACACTGAACACTGAAGCTTTCTTT.